This T cell receptor beta chain emerged from a study of T cells in Graves' hyperthyroidism and ophthalmopathy. Germline values: CDR1 KGHDR, CDR2 SFDVKD. This CDR3 has 16 residues. V lost 4 bases, J lost 2 bases, and 4 bases stayed unmatched. The table lists this clonotype with a few counts. Using RNA transcripts as the source, TCR beta CDR3 regions were amplified. HTBI primers were employed in a first-round RT-PCR of the TCR CDR3. MiXCR was run by TCRdb on the multiplex PCR reads, yielding one entry per CDR3 protein. The table has under 450,000 distinct CDR3 sequences, about 15% seen once. The chain has TRBV24-1 and TRBJ2-3; 11 positions match TRBD2. Sequencing input: blood. The clonotype originates from a woman younger than 35 with Graves' hyperthyroidism. The CDR3 loop is CATSDRTSGYTDTQYF. CDR3 coding DNA: TGTGCCACCAGTGACCGGACTAGCGGGTACACAGATACGCAGTATTTT.